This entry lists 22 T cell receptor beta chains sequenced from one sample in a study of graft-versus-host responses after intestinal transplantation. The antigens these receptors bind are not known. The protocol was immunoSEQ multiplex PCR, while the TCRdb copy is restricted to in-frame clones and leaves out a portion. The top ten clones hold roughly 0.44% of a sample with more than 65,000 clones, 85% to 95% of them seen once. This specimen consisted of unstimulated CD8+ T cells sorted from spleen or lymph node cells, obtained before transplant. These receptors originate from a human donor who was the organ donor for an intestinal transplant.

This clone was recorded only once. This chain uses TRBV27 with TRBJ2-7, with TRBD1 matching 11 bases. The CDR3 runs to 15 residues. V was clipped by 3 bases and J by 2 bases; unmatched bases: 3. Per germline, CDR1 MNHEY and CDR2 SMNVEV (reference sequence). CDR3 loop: CASSFGTGGTYEQYF. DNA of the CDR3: TGTGCCAGCAGTTTTGGGACAGGGGGTACCTACGAGCAGTACTTC.

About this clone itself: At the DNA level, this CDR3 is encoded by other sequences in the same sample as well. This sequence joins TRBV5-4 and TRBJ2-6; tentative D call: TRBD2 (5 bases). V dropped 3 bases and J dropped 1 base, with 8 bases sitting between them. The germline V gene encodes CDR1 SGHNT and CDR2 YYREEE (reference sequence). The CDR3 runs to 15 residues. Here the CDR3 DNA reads TGTGCCAGCAGCTGGGGAGCGTCTGGGGCCAACGTCCTGACTTTC. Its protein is CASSWGASGANVLTF. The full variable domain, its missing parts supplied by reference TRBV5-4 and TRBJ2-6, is ETGVTQSPTHLIKTRGQQVTLRCSSQSGHNTVSWYQQALGQGPQFIFQYYREEENGRGNFPPRFSGLQFPNYSSELNVNALELDDSALYLCASSWGASGANVLTFGAGSRLTVL.

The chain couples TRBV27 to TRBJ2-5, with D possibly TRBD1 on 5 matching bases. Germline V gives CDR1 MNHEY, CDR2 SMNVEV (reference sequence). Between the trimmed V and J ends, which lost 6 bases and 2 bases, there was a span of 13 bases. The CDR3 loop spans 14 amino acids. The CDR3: CASRSGFGQETQYF. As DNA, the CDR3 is TGTGCCAGCAGGTCAGGGTTCGGACAAGAGACCCAGTACTTC.

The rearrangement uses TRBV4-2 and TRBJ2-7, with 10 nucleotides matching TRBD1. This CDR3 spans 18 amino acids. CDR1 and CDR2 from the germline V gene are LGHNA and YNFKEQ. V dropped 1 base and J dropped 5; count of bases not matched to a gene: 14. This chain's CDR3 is CASSQATGTGVRIHEQYF. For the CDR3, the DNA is TGTGCCAGCAGCCAAGCAACCGGGACAGGGGTGAGGATCCACGAGCAGTACTTC.

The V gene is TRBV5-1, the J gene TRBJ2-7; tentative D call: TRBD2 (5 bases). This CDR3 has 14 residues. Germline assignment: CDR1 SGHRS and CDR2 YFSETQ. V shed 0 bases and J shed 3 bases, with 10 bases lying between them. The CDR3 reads CASSLGGSDYEQYF. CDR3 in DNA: TGCGCCAGCAGCTTGGGTGGTAGCGACTACGAGCAGTACTTC.

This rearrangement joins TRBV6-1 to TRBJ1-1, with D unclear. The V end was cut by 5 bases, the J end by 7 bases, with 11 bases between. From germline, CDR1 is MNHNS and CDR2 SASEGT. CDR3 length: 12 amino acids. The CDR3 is CASSPGRVEAFF. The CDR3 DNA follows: TGTGCCAGCAGTCCGGGAAGAGTTGAAGCTTTCTTT.

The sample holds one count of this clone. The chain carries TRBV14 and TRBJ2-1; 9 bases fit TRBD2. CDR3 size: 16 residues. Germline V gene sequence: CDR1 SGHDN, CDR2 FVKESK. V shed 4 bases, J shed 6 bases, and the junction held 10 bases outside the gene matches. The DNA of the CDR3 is TGTGCCAGCAGCCCCTCGTGGCCAGCGGGGGGCAATGAGCAGTTCTTC. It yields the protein CASSPSWPAGGNEQFF.

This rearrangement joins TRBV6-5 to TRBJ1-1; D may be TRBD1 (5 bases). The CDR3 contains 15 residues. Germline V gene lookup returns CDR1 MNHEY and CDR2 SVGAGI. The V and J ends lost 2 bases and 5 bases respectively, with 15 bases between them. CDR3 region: CASSYGGGGGTEAFF. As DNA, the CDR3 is TGTGCCAGCAGTTACGGGGGTGGGGGAGGAACTGAAGCTTTCTTT.

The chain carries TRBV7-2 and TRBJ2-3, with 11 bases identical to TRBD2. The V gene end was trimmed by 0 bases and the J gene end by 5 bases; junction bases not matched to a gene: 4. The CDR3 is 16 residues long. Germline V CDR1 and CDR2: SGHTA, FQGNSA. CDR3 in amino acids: CASSLARLAGRDTQYF. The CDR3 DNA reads TGTGCCAGCAGCTTAGCACGACTAGCGGGGCGAGATACGCAGTATTTT.

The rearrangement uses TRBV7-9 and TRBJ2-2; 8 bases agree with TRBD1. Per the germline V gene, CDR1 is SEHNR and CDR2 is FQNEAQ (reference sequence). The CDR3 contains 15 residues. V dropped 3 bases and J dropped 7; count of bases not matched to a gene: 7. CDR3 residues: CASSFQQGDHGELFF. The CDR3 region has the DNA TGTGCCAGCAGCTTCCAACAGGGGGATCACGGGGAGCTGTTTTTT.

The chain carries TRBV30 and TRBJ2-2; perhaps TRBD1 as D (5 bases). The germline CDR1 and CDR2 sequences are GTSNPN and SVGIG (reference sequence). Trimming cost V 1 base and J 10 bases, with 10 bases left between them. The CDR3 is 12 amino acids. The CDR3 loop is CAWSDDSEELFF. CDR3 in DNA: TGTGCCTGGAGTGACGACAGTGAGGAGCTGTTTTTT.

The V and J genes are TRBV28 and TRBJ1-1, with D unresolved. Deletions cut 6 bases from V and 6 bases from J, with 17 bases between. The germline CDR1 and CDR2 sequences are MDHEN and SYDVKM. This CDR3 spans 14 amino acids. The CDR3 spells CASSPLQQVPEAFF. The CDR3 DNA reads TGTGCCAGCAGCCCGCTACAGCAGGTCCCTGAAGCTTTCTTT.

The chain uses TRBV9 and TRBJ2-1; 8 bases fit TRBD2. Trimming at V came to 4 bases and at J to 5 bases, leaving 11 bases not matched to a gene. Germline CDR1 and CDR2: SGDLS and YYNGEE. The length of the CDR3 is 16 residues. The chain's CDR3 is CASSSSGGSWDNEQFF. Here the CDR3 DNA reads TGTGCCAGCAGCTCAAGCGGGGGTTCTTGGGACAATGAGCAGTTCTTC. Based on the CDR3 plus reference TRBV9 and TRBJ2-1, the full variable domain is DSGVTQTPKHLITATGQRVTLRCSPRSGDLSVYWYQQSLDQGLQFLIQYYNGEERAKGNILERFSAQQFPDLHSELNLSSLELGDSALYFCASSSSGGSWDNEQFFGPGTRLTVL.

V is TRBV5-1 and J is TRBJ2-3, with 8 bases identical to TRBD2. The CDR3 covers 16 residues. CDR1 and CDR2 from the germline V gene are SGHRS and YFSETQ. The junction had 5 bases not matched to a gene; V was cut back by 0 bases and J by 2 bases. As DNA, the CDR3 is TGCGCCAGCAGCTTGGTCGGGGGGGCCTCCACAGATACGCAGTATTTT. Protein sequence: CASSLVGGASTDTQYF.

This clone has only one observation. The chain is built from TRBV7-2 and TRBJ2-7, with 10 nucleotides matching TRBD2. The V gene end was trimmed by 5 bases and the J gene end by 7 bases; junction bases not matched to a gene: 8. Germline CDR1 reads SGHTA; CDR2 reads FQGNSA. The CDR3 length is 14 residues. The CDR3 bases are TGTGCCAGCAGCCCAGTGACTAGCGGGCAGGAGCAGTACTTC. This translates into CASSPVTSGQEQYF.

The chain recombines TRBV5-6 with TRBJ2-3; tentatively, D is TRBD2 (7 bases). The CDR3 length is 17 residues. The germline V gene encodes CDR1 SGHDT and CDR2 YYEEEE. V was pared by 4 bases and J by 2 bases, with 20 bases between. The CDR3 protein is CASSPLLGGGPTDTQYF. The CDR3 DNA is TGTGCCAGCAGCCCATTATTAGGGGGGGGCCCCACAGATACGCAGTATTTT. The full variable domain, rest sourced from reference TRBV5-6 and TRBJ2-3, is DAGVTQSPTHLIKTRGQQVTLRCSPKSGHDTVSWYQQALGQGPQFIFQYYEEEERQRGNFPDRFSGHQFPNYSSELNVNALLLGDSALYLCASSPLLGGGPTDTQYFGPGTRLTVL.

CDR3: CASSETGGVYEQYF. In DNA form, the CDR3 reads TGCGCCAGCAGCGAGACAGGGGGAGTCTACGAGCAGTACTTC. The chain is built from TRBV5-1 and TRBJ2-5, with 9 bases identical to TRBD1. The DNA matches TRBJ2-7 better at its end, which makes the J call doubtful. Germline V gene data show CDR1 as SGHRS and CDR2 as YFSETQ. The CDR3 loop spans 14 amino acids.

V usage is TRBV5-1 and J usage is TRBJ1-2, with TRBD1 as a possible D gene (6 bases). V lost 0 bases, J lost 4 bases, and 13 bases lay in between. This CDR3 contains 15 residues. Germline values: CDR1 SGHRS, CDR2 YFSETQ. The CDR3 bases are TGCGCCAGCAGCTTGGACCTCGGGACACCCTATGGCTACACCTTC. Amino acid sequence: CASSLDLGTPYGYTF.

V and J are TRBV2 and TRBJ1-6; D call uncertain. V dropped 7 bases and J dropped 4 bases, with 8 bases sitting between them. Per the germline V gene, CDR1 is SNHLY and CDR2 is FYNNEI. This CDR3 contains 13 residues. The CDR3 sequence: CASNEGYNSPLHF. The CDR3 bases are TGTGCCAGCAACGAGGGTTATAATTCACCCCTCCACTTT.

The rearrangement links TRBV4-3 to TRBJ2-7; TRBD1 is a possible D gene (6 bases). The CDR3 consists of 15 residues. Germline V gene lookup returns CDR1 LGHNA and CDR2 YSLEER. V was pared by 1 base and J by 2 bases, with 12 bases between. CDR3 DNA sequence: TGCGCCAGCAGCCAAGCTTCGCAGGGGACCTACGAGCAGTACTTC. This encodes CASSQASQGTYEQYF.

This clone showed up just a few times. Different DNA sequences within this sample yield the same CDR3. The CDR3: CASSIGTGGNYEQYF. The CDR3 nucleotides are TGTGCCAGTAGTATTGGGACAGGGGGAAACTACGAGCAGTACTTC. This sequence joins TRBV19 and TRBJ2-7; the match to TRBD1 covers 11 bases. From germline, CDR1 is LNHDA and CDR2 SQIVND (reference sequence). This CDR3 is built from 15 residues. Trimming at V came to 3 bases and at J to 3 bases, leaving 4 bases not matched to a gene.

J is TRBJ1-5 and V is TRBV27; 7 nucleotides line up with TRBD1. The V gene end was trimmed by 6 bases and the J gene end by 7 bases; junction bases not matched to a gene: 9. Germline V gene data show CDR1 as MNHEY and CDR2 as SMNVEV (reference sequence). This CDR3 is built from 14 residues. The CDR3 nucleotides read TGTGCCAGCAGCCCGACAGGGTGGGCACAGCCCCAGCATTTT. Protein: CASSPTGWAQPQHF.